This entry features one T cell receptor beta chain sequence. Its specific antigen is unknown. The data were taken from a study of cytomegalovirus exposure and HLA in healthy donors (dated by TCRdb to the late 2010s). With regard to the full study: An earlier analysis of under 600 of the donors reported roughly 270 Gb of sequence data and roughly 110 million unique TCR beta sequences from roughly 180 million T cells. Of the roughly 400 genotyped donors, approximately 80% fell in the genetic ancestry cluster associated with self-reported Caucasian donors. About 300 gigabases of sequencing data and 70 million to 95 million unique TCR sequences made up an early release that covered about 640 HLA-typed donors. The later analysis used no new phenotypic data to find candidate immune exposures, relying instead on TCR beta sequences and their occurrence across donors. The T cell repertoires of 700 or so subjects were profiled by immunosequencing and related to cytomegalovirus serostatus. HLA typing included class I and class II loci at four-digit resolution. Typing coverage differed by locus: A, B, C, DRB1 and DQB1 were typed in roughly 620-630 donors, DQA1 in 500 to 550, DPA1 in 600 to 610, and DPB1 in 450 to 490. A later analysis re-examined previously published TCR beta repertoires from over 500 donors and added high-resolution HLA genotyping to investigate patterns of TCR occurrence. An earlier analysis of about 620 of the donors applied high-throughput TCR beta sequencing to assess whether each TCR beta V gene segment acted as functional or pseudogenic. The study aimed to test whether signatures of past pathogen exposure could be identified by cataloging public T cell receptors. A handful of DR-DQ haplotypes were handled as single units for association and clustering because linkage in the cohort was strong. Donor age, sex, ethnicity and CMV serostatus were compiled alongside the repertoire data. Along with the roughly 670-subject first cohort, a separate validation cohort of over 90 different subjects was used. Among a few hundred genotyped donors of the cohort, an average of around 240,000 unique TCR beta nucleotide sequences were sequenced per donor, 15% to 20% of them non-productive. Every repertoire in the discovery cohort had been generated on one and the same sequencing platform. High-throughput TCR immunosequencing, statistical association of individual TCRs with disease status, and machine learning were combined to predict cytomegalovirus infection status. In a later genetic analysis, genome-wide SNP genotypes for about 60% of the 666 donors were used, and that subset was treated as a discovery cohort. Findings and caveats that apply to the study as a whole: Linkage disequilibrium might explain the correlated functional status among segregating V segments, but an unknown experimental factor could not be excluded. Most CMV-associated TCR beta chains appeared to be HLA-restricted in a later analysis, and the HLA associations seemed to be driven largely by CMV exposure. Because the 87-base-pair reads could not distinguish some IMGT-functional V segments, including TRBV6-2 and TRBV6-3, those segments were excluded. A group of highly shared sequence variants was considered likely to be a technical artifact of the sequencing pipeline. Presence/absence analyses assumed roughly uniform sequencing depth across donors, an assumption that may not hold. CMV serostatus was the only immune exposure information available for the cohort. Because some donors lacked HLA typing at each locus, the association tests relied only on the typed subset. In an earlier analysis of some 550 of the donors, most TCR beta V segments were observed in productive rearrangements about 87% or about 30% of the time, broadly matching IMGT annotations. While some public TCRs were present in many individuals, most TCR sequences turned up only very rarely across donors. A later analysis found that HLA-associated TCR beta chains were more clonally expanded and had lower generation probabilities than equally common non-associated chains. It was suggested by the authors that the approach could potentially be generalized to other disease states and immunological phenotypes. In a later analysis, TCR association rates were found to vary across HLA loci, with the most associated TCRs seen for DRB1 alleles and the fewest for HLA-C alleles. In a later genetic analysis, fewer N-insertions in productive TCRs were reported among donors in an Asian-associated ancestry cluster than the roughly 710-donor mean. Only TCR beta chains were sequenced in this cohort, and the absence of alpha or paired-chain data limited detectable features. In the study, some 180 TCR beta chains were listed as associated with cytomegalovirus. When HLA alleles, especially DR and DQ, strongly co-occurred, attributing TCR associations to individual alleles was difficult. The classifier was reported to diagnose cytomegalovirus status with high specificity and sensitivity in both the original and validation cohorts. In vitro tests confirmed that a few of the cytomegalovirus-associated TCR beta chains recognize cytomegalovirus antigens. Roughly 15 rarely observed V segments, including chromosome 9 orphons, were excluded from the earlier analysis of almost 600 of the donors because counts were too low. An association between a missense DCLRE1C variant and V-gene and J-gene trimming of TCR beta chains was found in a later genetic analysis and replicated in an independent cohort. Several of the top co-occurrence clusters appeared to be linked to parvovirus B19, influenza, CMV and Epstein-Barr virus, according to a later analysis. A further reported finding was that TCR beta sequences accurately predicted the HLA-A and HLA-B alleles for most subjects in the first cohort. In a later analysis, around 15,000 TCR beta sequences were associated with specific HLA alleles at a false discovery rate of 0.05.

In total, 500 to 700 healthy bone marrow donors made up the cohort. All cohort members were sampled while nominally healthy, although unrecorded immune exposures were likely present. The donor was CMV seronegative and belonged to the group of under 400 seronegative cohort members. Every donor gave a peripheral blood sample, and the peripheral blood mononuclear cells from that sample were used for TCR beta sequencing. Genomic DNA extraction from the blood cell samples was performed with the Qiagen DNeasy Blood Extraction Kit. CDR1 is given as GTSNPN and CDR2 as SVGIG, both from the germline V gene (reference sequence). The CDR3 sequence holds 14 residues, the cysteine and phenylalanine included. CDR3 DNA is the only sequence kept; it has 42 bases, read in frame from the first base. Trimmed from V: 0 bases; trimmed from J: 6 bases; junction bases lacking a gene match: 4. Libraries were made using the immunoSEQ multiplex PCR assay. A mixture of 60 forward primers for TCR Vbeta segments and 13 reverse primers for TCR Jbeta segments was used in the multiplex PCR. The CDR3 region of rearranged TCR beta genes was amplified from genomic DNA by a multiplex PCR assay. The Illumina HiSeq System was used to sequence the amplified TCR beta libraries as 87-base-pair reads. The original methods were these. A later analysis counted approximately 84 million unique TCR beta chains across the 650 to 700 repertoires, and some 11 million of these chains were shared by at least two donors. Raw reads were error-corrected and collapsed into unique sequences with a nearest-neighbor algorithm that merged closely related sequences to remove PCR and sequencing errors. CDR3 sequences were aligned to IMGT reference sequences to assign V, D and J gene segments. Each retained sequence needed at least a six-nucleotide match to both a V gene segment and a J gene segment. A rearrangement counted as productive if the CDR3 had no stop codons and remained in frame with V and J, and every other rearrangement counted as non-productive. CDR3 was defined by IMGT convention, running from the second conserved V-encoded cysteine to the conserved J-encoded phenylalanine. The earlier analysis of 587 of the donors excluded any sequence lacking an unambiguous match to a single V gene segment. In an earlier analysis of approximately 500 of the donors, a V segment was called functional when productive rearrangements were above 56.7%, and segregating when the standard deviation between donors exceeded 5%. A statistical classification framework was developed to diagnose cytomegalovirus status using the catalog of TCR beta chain sequences. In a later analysis, V and J genes were assigned by comparing TCR nucleotide sequences against IMGT/GENE-DB human TR gene sequences. A later analysis assigned CDR3 sequences and most-parsimonious VDJ recombination scenarios with the TCRdist pipeline. A later analysis defined each TCR beta chain by its CDR3 amino acid sequence plus V-gene family, and excluded reads lacking a unique V-gene family. A later analysis removed 600 or so highly shared, low-generation-probability nucleotide sequences to deal with suspected cross-contamination and a sequencing artifact. In a later analysis, a clonal expansion index was calculated for each public chain from normalized within-repertoire ranks of inferred template counts. A later analysis computed generation probabilities with a VDJ recombination model fitted to out-of-frame rearrangements, and checked the results against IGoR. Hypergeometric tests were used in a later analysis to score TCR-TCR, TCR-HLA and TCR-CMV co-occurrence, with a repertoire-size bias correction applied to the TCR pairs. To estimate false discovery rates, a later analysis permuted the HLA or CMV assignments 20 times. In a later analysis, co-occurring TCRs were grouped with DBSCAN, and TCRdist sequence similarity was added when clustering was performed within HLA-allele-positive subsets. Repertoires with fewer than 30,000 or more than 120,000 public chains, plus five repertoires with anomalous nucleotide sharing, were excluded from co-occurrence clustering. TCRdb took over this immuneACCESS table, retaining in-frame rearrangements with V and J assigned. Such tables are incomplete; in checked studies, under half of the missing clones stem from an unresolved V gene, and the remainder is unexplained. That table gives V, J and clone size, and the DNA gave D and trimming. The table of this sample itemizes 100,000 to 150,000 clones. The ten largest clones add up to around 2.9% of the sample.

This sequence was found in a man aged 25 to 40 in good health and CMV-seronegative. This receptor chain uses TRBV30 and TRBJ1-5; a stretch of 8 junction bases matches TRBD1. The sequenced sample was PBMCs. Read as DNA, the sequence is TGTGCCTGGAGTGTAGACCAGGGGGCTCAGCCCCAGCATTTT. Its coded protein is CAWSVDQGAQPQHF.